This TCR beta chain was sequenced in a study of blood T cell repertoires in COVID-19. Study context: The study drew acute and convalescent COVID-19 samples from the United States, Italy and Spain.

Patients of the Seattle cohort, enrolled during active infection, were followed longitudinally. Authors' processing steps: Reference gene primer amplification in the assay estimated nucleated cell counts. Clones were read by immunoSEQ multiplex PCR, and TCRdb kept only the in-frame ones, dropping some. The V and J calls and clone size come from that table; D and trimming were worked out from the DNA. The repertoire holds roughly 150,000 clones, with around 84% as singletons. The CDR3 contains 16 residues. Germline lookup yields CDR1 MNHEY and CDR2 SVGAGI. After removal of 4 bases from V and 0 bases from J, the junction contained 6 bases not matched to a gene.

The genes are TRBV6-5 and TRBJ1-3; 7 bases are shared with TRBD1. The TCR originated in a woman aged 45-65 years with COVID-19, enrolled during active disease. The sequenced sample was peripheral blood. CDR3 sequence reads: CASSSSRQGSGNTIYF. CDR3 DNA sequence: TGTGCCAGCAGTTCATCTCGACAGGGCTCTGGAAACACCATATATTTT.